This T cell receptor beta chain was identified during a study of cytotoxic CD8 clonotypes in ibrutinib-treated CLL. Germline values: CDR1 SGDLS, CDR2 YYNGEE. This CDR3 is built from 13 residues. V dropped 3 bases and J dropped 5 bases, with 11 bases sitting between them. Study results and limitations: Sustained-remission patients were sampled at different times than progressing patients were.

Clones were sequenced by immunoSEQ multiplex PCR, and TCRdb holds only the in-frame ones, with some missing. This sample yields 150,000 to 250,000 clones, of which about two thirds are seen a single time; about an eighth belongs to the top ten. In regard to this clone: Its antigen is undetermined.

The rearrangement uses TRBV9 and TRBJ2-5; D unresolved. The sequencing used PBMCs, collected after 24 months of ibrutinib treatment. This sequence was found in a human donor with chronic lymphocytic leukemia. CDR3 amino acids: CASSALGWETQYF. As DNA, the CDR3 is TGTGCCAGCAGCGCCCTCGGGTGGGAGACCCAGTACTTC.